What follows are 14 T cell receptor beta chains derived from one specimen sequenced in a study of beta chain features in type 1 diabetes. Reverse transcribing all isolated RNA meant expressed TCRB transcripts were sequenced. Data came from immunoSEQ multiplex PCR; TCRdb stores just in-frame clones and leaves some out. The sample lists under 450,000 clones, more than 11% occurring once. Sequencing was carried out using naive CD4+ T cells from blood. Source of these receptors: a man aged 25 to 40 in good health.

Only a few counts were recorded for this clone. V usage is TRBV7-2 and J usage is TRBJ1-4; D perhaps matches TRBD1 (5 bases). Germline CDR1 is SGHTA and CDR2 is FQGNSA. The V end lost 4 bases, the J end lost 5 bases, and 11 bases lay between the germline ends. The CDR3 length is 14 residues. The CDR3 region has the DNA TGTGCCAGCAGCTGGGGACGGATGAATGAAAAACTGTTTTTT. The encoded protein is CASSWGRMNEKLFF.

This clone was recorded a few times. DNA of the CDR3: TGTGCCTGGAGTTTCGTGACGAACACTGAAGCTTTCTTT. Protein: CAWSFVTNTEAFF. The V gene is TRBV30, the J gene TRBJ1-1; D is uncertain. Germline V gene sequence: CDR1 GTSNPN, CDR2 SVGIG (reference sequence). V was shortened by 2 bases and J by 1 base, with 8 bases between the two germline ends. The CDR3 covers 13 residues. The full variable domain, its missing parts supplied by reference TRBV30 and TRBJ1-1, is SQTIHQWPATLVQPVGSPLSLECTVEGTSNPNLYWYRQAAGRGLQLLFYSVGIGQISSEVPQNLSASRPQDRQFILSSKKLLLSDSGFYLCAWSFVTNTEAFFGQGTRLTVV.

V gene TRBV5-8 combines with J gene TRBJ1-1; D is unresolved. There are 12 residues in the CDR3. V was clipped by 4 bases and J by 1 base, with 5 bases between them. Germline CDR1 and CDR2: SGHTS and YDEGEE. CDR3 DNA: TGTGCCAGCAGCAGGCCGAACACTGAAGCTTTCTTT. Translating gives CASSRPNTEAFF.

The table lists this clone with a few counts. The chain recombines TRBV29-1 with TRBJ1-2; 12 nucleotides agree with TRBD1. The J segment lost 7 bases and the V segment lost 7 bases, leaving 7 bases of the junction unmatched. CDR1 SQVTM and CDR2 ANQGSEA come from the germline V gene. The length of the CDR3 is 13 residues. The CDR3 nucleotides read TGCAGCGCCGGGGGACAGGGGGCGCGTGGCTACACCTTC. Protein: CSAGGQGARGYTF.

The V and J genes are TRBV7-8 and TRBJ2-7; 8 nucleotides match TRBD2. The CDR3 has 15 residues. V lost 1 base and J lost 4; bases outside the gene matches: 6. Germline loops: CDR1 SGHVS, CDR2 FQNEAQ. The CDR3 coding sequence is TGTGCCAGCAGCTTAGTTGCGGGAGGACGTTACGAGCAGTACGTC. Protein sequence: CASSLVAGGRYEQYV.

V usage is TRBV5-6 and J usage is TRBJ1-2, with a possible D match to TRBD1 (5 bases). V was clipped by 6 bases and J by 0 bases, with 9 bases between them. The CDR3 spans 13 residues. Germline lookup yields CDR1 SGHDT and CDR2 YYEEEE. CDR3 nucleotide sequence: TGTGCCAGCAAAAGGACAACTAACTATGGCTACACCTTC. It translates to CASKRTTNYGYTF. The entire variable domain, with the rest obtained from reference TRBV5-6 and TRBJ1-2, is as follows: DAGVTQSPTHLIKTRGQQVTLRCSPKSGHDTVSWYQQALGQGPQFIFQYYEEEERQRGNFPDRFSGHQFPNYSSELNVNALLLGDSALYLCASKRTTNYGYTFGSGTRLTVV.

The chain has TRBV6-4 and TRBJ2-5; 8 bases fit TRBD1. Germline-derived CDR1 and CDR2 are MRHNA and SNTAGT. Trimming removed 5 bases from V and 5 bases from J; junction bases left unmatched: 13. The CDR3 runs 16 residues. CDR3 nucleotides: TGTGCCAGCAGTTACCCCGGGACAGGCACATGGGAGACCCAGTACTTC. This encodes CASSYPGTGTWETQYF.

The rearrangement joins TRBV7-8 to TRBJ2-5; D uncertain. The CDR3 has 15 amino acids. V dropped 5 bases and J dropped 5 bases, with 18 bases sitting between them. Per germline, CDR1 SGHVS and CDR2 FQNEAQ. The CDR3 coding sequence is TGTGCCAGCAGCGCGCTCCGGTCGCTCTTTGAGACCCAGTACTTC. Its translation is CASSALRSLFETQYF.

This clone showed up just a few times. The V gene is TRBV21-1, the J gene TRBJ2-7; the D segment call TRBD1 is taken from the table without a DNA check. TRBV21-1 is recorded as a pseudogene. The CDR3 is 16 residues long. The CDR3 DNA sequence: TGTGCCACCCATTCCTCCCCACAGGAGCCCTTAGACGAGCAGTACGTC. Translated: CATHSSPQEPLDEQYV.

This clone came up a few times. The chain couples TRBV10-1 to TRBJ2-5, with D unclear. In germline, CDR1 is WNHNN, CDR2 SYGVQD (reference sequence). The germline V and J ends were trimmed by 4 bases and 3 bases, with 12 bases remaining between them. The CDR3 length is 14 residues. The CDR3 DNA is TGCGCCAGCAGTGGTGGTGGAACTGAAGAGACCCAGTACTTC. It translates to CASSGGGTEETQYF.

The CDR3 is CASSVTSGGPYEQYV. CDR3 in DNA: TGTGCCAGCAGCGTAACTAGCGGGGGACCCTACGAGCAGTACGTC. The rearrangement joins TRBV9 to TRBJ2-7, with 11 positions matching TRBD2. V was clipped by 1 base and J by 2 bases; unmatched bases: 2. This CDR3 has 15 amino acids. Germline V CDR1 and CDR2: SGDLS, YYNGEE.

J is TRBJ2-1 and V is TRBV29-1; 7 bases map to TRBD1. The CDR3 is 13 amino acids. Per the germline V gene, CDR1 is SQVTM and CDR2 is ANQGSEA. V was pared by 5 bases and J by 5 bases, with 6 bases of the junction left unmatched. Here the CDR3 DNA reads TGCAGCGTTAGTACAGGGGCGAACAATGAGCAGTTCTTC. It encodes CSVSTGANNEQFF.

This clone showed up just a few times. V and J are TRBV5-7 and TRBJ2-2; possible D gene TRBD1, 5 bases. TRBV5-7 is designated an ORF whose function remains uncertain. The CDR3 loop spans 15 amino acids. V was shortened by 0 bases and J by 6 bases, with 12 bases between the two germline ends. In nucleotides, the CDR3 is TGTGCCAGCAGCTTGGACAGGAGAGACGCCGGGGAGCTGTTTTTT. This sequence encodes CASSLDRRDAGELFF.

V gene TRBV6-5 combines with J gene TRBJ2-7; D may be TRBD1 (6 bases). The V end lost 2 bases, the J end lost 3 bases, and 14 bases lay between the germline ends. CDR1 and CDR2 from the germline V gene are MNHEY and SVGAGI. This CDR3 is built from 15 residues. The CDR3 coding sequence is TGTGCCAGCAGTTACCGGGGCGGCAGGGGCTACGAGCAGTACGTC. This translates into CASSYRGGRGYEQYV.